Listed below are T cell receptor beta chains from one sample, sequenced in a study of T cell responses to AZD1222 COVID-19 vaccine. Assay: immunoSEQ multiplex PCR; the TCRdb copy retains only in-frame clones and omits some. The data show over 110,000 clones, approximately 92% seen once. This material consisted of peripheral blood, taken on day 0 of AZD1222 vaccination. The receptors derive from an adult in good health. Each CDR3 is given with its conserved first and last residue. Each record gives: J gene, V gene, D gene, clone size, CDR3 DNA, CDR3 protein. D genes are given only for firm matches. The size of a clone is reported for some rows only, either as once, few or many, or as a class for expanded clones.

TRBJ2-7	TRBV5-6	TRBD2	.	TGTGCCAGCAGCTTGTTGGCGGGAGATACCTACGAGCAGTACTTC	CASSLLAGDTYEQYF
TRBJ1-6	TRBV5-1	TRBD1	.	TGCGCCAGCAGCTCGATCTCGGACAGGGGGTCCCTCCACTTT	CASSSISDRGSLHF
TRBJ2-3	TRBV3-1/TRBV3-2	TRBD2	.	TGTGCCAGCGGCGCGGGAGGGCTCACAGATACGCAGTATTTT	CASGAGGLTDTQYF
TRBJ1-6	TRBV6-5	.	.	TGTGCCAGCAGGGGGGCCCTTGGATCACCCCTCCACTTT	CASRGALGSPLHF
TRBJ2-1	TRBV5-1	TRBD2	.	TGCGCCAGCAGCCCTAGGGGACTAGCGGGAGCGAATGAGCAGTTCTTC	CASSPRGLAGANEQFF
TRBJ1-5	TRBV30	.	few	TGTGCCTGGAGCGCAGGGTTACGGCAGCCCCAGCATTTT	CAWSAGLRQPQHF
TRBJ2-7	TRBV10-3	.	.	TGTGCCATCAGTGACCCCCGCGGCGGTCGCTTCTCCTACGAGCAGTACTTC	CAISDPRGGRFSYEQYF
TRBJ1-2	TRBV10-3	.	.	TGTGCCGTGTACAGGGTTGGCTATGGCTACACCTTC	CAVYRVGYGYTF
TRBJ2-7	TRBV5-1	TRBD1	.	TGCGCCAGCGCACTAGGGGACAGAGGTCTCTACGAGCAGTACTTC	CASALGDRGLYEQYF
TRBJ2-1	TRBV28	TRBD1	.	TGTGCCAGCAGTCATAGGAGCAGGGGGCAGTACAATGAGCAGTTCTTC	CASSHRSRGQYNEQFF
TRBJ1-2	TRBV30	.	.	TGTGCCTGGAGTGTACCCGGGGGGAGCTACACCTTC	CAWSVPGGSYTF
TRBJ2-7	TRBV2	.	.	TGTGCCAGCAGCAAACCCTCGGCAGTAGGAGTGTACGAGCAGTACTTC	CASSKPSAVGVYEQYF
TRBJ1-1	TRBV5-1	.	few	TGCGCCAGCAGCTTGGGAACAGGGCTCGAGTTGGGCACTGAAGCTTTCTTT	CASSLGTGLELGTEAFF
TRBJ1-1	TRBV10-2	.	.	TGCGCCAGCAGTGAAACTGATGGGGCTGAAGCTTTCTTT	CASSETDGAEAFF
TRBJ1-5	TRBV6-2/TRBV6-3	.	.	TGTGCCAGCAGTTCGCCCAGGCCGGTTCAGCCCCAGCATTTT	CASSSPRPVQPQHF
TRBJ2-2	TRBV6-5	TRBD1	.	TGTGCCGGACCTCTACAGGGGACCGGGGAGCTGTTTTTT	CAGPLQGTGELFF
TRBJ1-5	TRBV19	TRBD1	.	TGTGCCAGTAGTCCAGACCGCCGGGGACAGGGCGTACGCCAGCCCCAGCATTTT	CASSPDRRGQGVRQPQHF
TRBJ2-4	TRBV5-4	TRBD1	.	TGTGCCAGCAGCTCGGGACAGGCGGCCAAAAACATTCAGTACTTC	CASSSGQAAKNIQYF
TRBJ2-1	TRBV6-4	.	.	TGTGCCAGCAGCCCCGACAGTTACAATGAGCAGTTCTTC	CASSPDSYNEQFF
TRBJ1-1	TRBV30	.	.	TGTGCCTGGAGTGTCATCGTGAACACTGAAGCTTTCTTT	CAWSVIVNTEAFF
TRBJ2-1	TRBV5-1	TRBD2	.	TGCGCCAGCAGCTTAGCGGGAGCGATGAATGAGCAGTTCTTC	CASSLAGAMNEQFF
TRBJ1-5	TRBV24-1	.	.	TGTGCCACCAGTGATCCGAGTAGGGGTTCAGGTGAGCCCCAGCATTTT	CATSDPSRGSGEPQHF
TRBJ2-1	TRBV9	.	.	TGTGCCAGCAGCGTAGACCCTTCCCCTCTGGAGCAGTTCTTC	CASSVDPSPLEQFF
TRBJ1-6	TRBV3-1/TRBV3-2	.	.	TGTGCCAGCAGCAGCAGGGTGCGTAATTCACCCCTCCACTTT	CASSSRVRNSPLHF
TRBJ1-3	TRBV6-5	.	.	TGTGCCAGCATGCGAGGAGGGACTGGAAACACCATATATTTT	CASMRGGTGNTIYF
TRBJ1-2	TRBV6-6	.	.	TGTGCCAGCAGGCGCGACAGTACTAACTATGGCTACACCTTC	CASRRDSTNYGYTF
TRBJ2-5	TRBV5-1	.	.	TGCGCCAGCAGCTTGATCCGGCAGGGCGAGACCCAGTACTTC	CASSLIRQGETQYF
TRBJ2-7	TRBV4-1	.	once	TGCGCCAGCAGCATAAGTGGCGGAGAGCACGAGCAGTACTTC	CASSISGGEHEQYF
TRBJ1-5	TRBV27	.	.	TGTGCCAGCAGTTTTAGGCAGACCAATCAGCCCCAGCATTTT	CASSFRQTNQPQHF
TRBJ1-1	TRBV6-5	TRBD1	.	TGTGCCAGCAGACAGGGGTGGACTGAAGCTTTCTTT	CASRQGWTEAFF
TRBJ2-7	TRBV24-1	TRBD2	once	TGTGCCACCGCGCTCGGGAGGGACGAGCAGTACTTC	CATALGRDEQYF
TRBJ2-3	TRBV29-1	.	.	TGCAGCGTCCTTCGATGGGTGCGTGAGGATACGCAGTATTTT	CSVLRWVREDTQYF
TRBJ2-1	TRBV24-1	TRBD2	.	TGTGCCACCAGTGATCCGCCGGGACTAGGAACGATAAATGAGCAGTTCTTC	CATSDPPGLGTINEQFF
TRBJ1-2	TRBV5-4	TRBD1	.	TGTGCCAGCACCCCGTGGGAACCGCAGGGGGCGGGGGGCTACACCTTC	CASTPWEPQGAGGYTF
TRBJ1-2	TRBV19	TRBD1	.	TGTGCCAGTAGTCCCGGACAGGGGGAAAGAATTAACTATGGCTACACCTTC	CASSPGQGERINYGYTF
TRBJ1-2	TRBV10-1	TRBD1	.	TGCGCCAGCAGTCGGGACAGGGGGCAAGGCTACACCTTC	CASSRDRGQGYTF
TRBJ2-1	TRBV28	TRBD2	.	TGTGCCAGCAGTTCCCGGGACTACTCCTACAATGAGCAGTTCTTC	CASSSRDYSYNEQFF
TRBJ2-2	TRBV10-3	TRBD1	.	TGTGCCATCGCAGGACAGGGAAACACCGGGGAGCTGTTTTTT	CAIAGQGNTGELFF